This entry describes one T cell receptor beta chain. Its target is not known. Investigators reverse transcribed all isolated RNA, so they sequenced expressed TCRB transcripts. Assay used: immunoSEQ multiplex PCR; TCRdb lists only in-frame clones, some missing. This sample has 15,000 to 19,000 clones, with 55% to 70% found just once. The data were taken from a study of beta chain features in type 1 diabetes. Study-wide results and caveats: People with Type 1 diabetes carried modestly yet significantly shorter TCRB CDR3s in all four CD4+ subsets. Insertions at VDJ junctions were less frequent in type 1 diabetes patients. These patients also deleted more nucleotides at the same junctions.

This CDR3 is built from 14 residues. From germline, CDR1 is LNHDA and CDR2 SQIVND (reference sequence). The chain couples TRBV19 to TRBJ2-5, with D possibly TRBD2 on 5 matching bases. The last part of the DNA fits TRBJ2-7 better; the J call may be wrong. The sequencing input was Tregs from blood. The TCR was taken from a man aged 25-40 years with type 1 diabetes. In DNA form, the CDR3 reads TGTGCCAGTAGTATAGGCGGAGGCTCCTACGAGCAGTACTTC. This translates into CASSIGGGSYEQYF.